These T cell receptor beta chains were read from a single sample in a study of identical twins. TCRdb re-called the 5' RACE reads through MiXCR, storing one row per CDR3 protein. This repertoire shows about 530,000 distinct CDR3 sequences, around 24% found once; its top ten account for approximately 0.52%. These same records also appear under a second study, on yellow fever vaccine responses in identical twins.

The sequenced sample consisted of CD4+ T cells sorted from blood. The receptor set was obtained from a woman aged 18-35 years in good health. CDR3s include the opening cysteine and the closing phenylalanine or tryptophan. The order of the fields is D gene, clone size, V gene, J gene, CDR3 DNA, CDR3 protein. The D gene is left open where the match is weak. Only part of the rows carry a size: once, few, many, or a class if the clone is expanded.

D: .
size: few
V: TRBV7-9
J: TRBJ1-1
DNA: TGTGCCAGCAGCTTAGGGGGTTGGGGCACTGAAGCTTTCTTT
CDR3: CASSLGGWGTEAFF

D: .
size: .
V: TRBV2
J: TRBJ1-1
DNA: TGTGCCAGCCGAATAGGGGGTGAAGCTTTCTTT
CDR3: CASRIGGEAFF

D: .
size: few
V: TRBV12-3/TRBV12-4
J: TRBJ2-1
DNA: TGTGCCAGCAGTTTTGGGGTCCTTCGGTATGAGCAGTTCTTC
CDR3: CASSFGVLRYEQFF

D: TRBD2
size: few
V: TRBV20-1
J: TRBJ2-5
DNA: TGCAGTGCCATAGCGGGGGGGCGTCAAGAGACCCAGTACTTC
CDR3: CSAIAGGRQETQYF

D: TRBD1
size: .
V: TRBV27
J: TRBJ1-4
DNA: TGTGCCAGCAGGGGACAGACCTTTCTAGGAAAACTGTTTTTT
CDR3: CASRGQTFLGKLFF

D: .
size: .
V: TRBV6-1
J: TRBJ2-3
DNA: TGTGCCAGCAGTGAAGCAGGGACCCTCTATCCCACAGATACGCAGTATTTT
CDR3: CASSEAGTLYPTDTQYF

D: TRBD1
size: many
V: TRBV4-2
J: TRBJ1-4
DNA: TGTGCCAGCAGCCAAGCCCAACAGGGGAATGAAAAACTGTTTTTT
CDR3: CASSQAQQGNEKLFF

D: .
size: .
V: TRBV10-3
J: TRBJ2-5
DNA: TGTGCCATCAGGGGGACCCAAGAGACCCAGTACTTC
CDR3: CAIRGTQETQYF

D: TRBD1
size: .
V: TRBV12-3/TRBV12-4
J: TRBJ1-1
DNA: TGTGCCAGCAGCACCGGACAGGGGAGTTCTTTCTTT
CDR3: CASSTGQGSSFF

D: .
size: .
V: TRBV10-3
J: TRBJ2-3
DNA: TGTGCCATCGCAGGAACAGATACGCAGTATTTT
CDR3: CAIAGTDTQYF

D: TRBD1
size: few
V: TRBV5-1
J: TRBJ2-3
DNA: TGCGCCAGCAGTAAAACGGCAAATTTGGGACAGGGGGCGACAGATACGCAGTATTTT
CDR3: CASSKTANLGQGATDTQYF

D: .
size: .
V: TRBV6-1
J: TRBJ1-6
DNA: TGTGCCAGCACAGCAGGGTGGTTCTCCTATAATTCACCCCTCCACTTT
CDR3: CASTAGWFSYNSPLHF

D: .
size: .
V: TRBV5-1
J: TRBJ2-1
DNA: TGCGCCAGCAGCTCCGAGGGCTACTCCTACAATGAGCAGTTCTTC
CDR3: CASSSEGYSYNEQFF

D: .
size: .
V: TRBV10-3
J: TRBJ1-6
DNA: TGTGCCATCAGTGAGCCCTACCCGAATTCACCCCTCCACTTT
CDR3: CAISEPYPNSPLHF

D: .
size: .
V: TRBV12-3/TRBV12-4
J: TRBJ2-2
DNA: TGTGCCAGCTACTCCCCCGTGGTGGAGCTGTTTTTT
CDR3: CASYSPVVELFF

D: .
size: few
V: TRBV7-9
J: TRBJ2-3
DNA: TGTGCCAGCAGCTTGGGACTGAGGCTCACAGATACGCAGTATTTT
CDR3: CASSLGLRLTDTQYF

D: TRBD2
size: .
V: TRBV15
J: TRBJ2-1
DNA: TGTGCCACCAGCAGAGAATCGGGACTAGTAGGCAATGAGCAGTTCTTC
CDR3: CATSRESGLVGNEQFF

D: .
size: few
V: TRBV5-6
J: TRBJ2-1
DNA: TGTGCCAGCAGCCACGGGCCCTACAATGAGCAGTTCTTC
CDR3: CASSHGPYNEQFF

D: .
size: .
V: TRBV2
J: TRBJ2-1
DNA: TGTGCCAGCAGCGCCCGGAGCTCCTACAATGAGCAGTTCTTC
CDR3: CASSARSSYNEQFF

D: .
size: .
V: TRBV7-2
J: TRBJ1-1
DNA: TGTGCCAGCAGCTTGCCCGGGACGATGAACACTGAAGCTTTCTTT
CDR3: CASSLPGTMNTEAFF

D: .
size: .
V: TRBV6-5
J: TRBJ1-4
DNA: TGTGCCAGCAGTTACAGACAGGCGGGCGAAAAACTGTTTTTT
CDR3: CASSYRQAGEKLFF

D: .
size: few
V: TRBV19
J: TRBJ1-5
DNA: TGTGCCAGTAGGGCAGGGTTCTTTAGCAATCAGCCCCAGCATTTT
CDR3: CASRAGFFSNQPQHF

D: .
size: .
V: TRBV6-1
J: TRBJ2-5
DNA: TGTGCCAGCGGCCAGGCCAAACAAGAGACCCAGTACTTC
CDR3: CASGQAKQETQYF

D: TRBD2
size: .
V: TRBV2
J: TRBJ2-7
DNA: TGTGCCAGCAGGGTAGCGGGAAGGTACGAGCAGTACTTC
CDR3: CASRVAGRYEQYF

D: TRBD2
size: few
V: TRBV10-3
J: TRBJ2-7
DNA: TGTGCCATCAGTGAGTCGGCGCGGGAGGGTTACGAGCAGTACTTC
CDR3: CAISESAREGYEQYF

D: TRBD2
size: few
V: TRBV6-5
J: TRBJ2-7
DNA: TGTGCCAGCAGTTTCTCACTAGCGGGAGTGGGCGAGCAGTACTTC
CDR3: CASSFSLAGVGEQYF

D: .
size: many
V: TRBV10-3
J: TRBJ2-2
DNA: TGTGCCATCAGTGAGCCCACCGGGGAGCTGTTTTTT
CDR3: CAISEPTGELFF

D: .
size: .
V: TRBV12-3/TRBV12-4
J: TRBJ2-7
DNA: TGTGCCAGCAGTTTCGGGGGACGTTTAAGCTCCTACGAGCAGTACTTC
CDR3: CASSFGGRLSSYEQYF